The clone carrying this TCR beta chain has a handful of counts. Its target is unknown. The length of the CDR3 is 15 residues. The germline V gene has CDR1 SGHRS and CDR2 YFSETQ. V gave up 2 bases and J gave up 7 bases, with 13 bases separating them. TCRdb itself ran the 5' RACE reads through MiXCR, one entry per CDR3 protein. The sample consists of 200,000 to 300,000 distinct CDR3 sequences, 16% of them appearing once. The data originate from a study of T-cell memory formation after mild COVID-19. Study-wide results and caveats: Clones contracting across day 15 to 85 had a balanced CD4/CD8 profile; later expanding clones leaned CD4+. CM and EM subsets held most contracting CD4+ clones; EMRA held CD8+ ones. That cross-reactive memory joined was suggested by some responding clones appearing in pre-infection memory.

The sample was PBMCs or a T cell subset sorted from them (not recorded which). This TCR derives from a man aged 18 to 30 who had mild COVID-19 (a few samples of this study predate the infection). Cell type and time point are not known. This chain connects TRBV5-1 to TRBJ1-6; no firm D call. CDR3 residues: CASSLTPDPNSPLHF. CDR3 in DNA: TGCGCCAGCAGCTTAACTCCCGACCCGAATTCACCCCTCCACTTT.